The 5 T cell receptor beta chains in this list originate from one sample, sequenced in a study of naive and memory T cell subsets. Two oligonucleotides, mixed equimolar, formed the beta constant-region primer covering TRBC1 and TRBC2. TCRdb fed the UMI-ligation and nested PCR reads into MiXCR, producing one record per CDR3 protein. The data contain around 35,000 distinct CDR3 sequences, roughly 13% of them singletons. Sequencing used effector memory CD4+ T cells from blood. Subset noted: effector memory, CD45RA- CD27-. The receptor source for this set is a human donor in good health.

The chain uses TRBV14 and TRBJ2-7, with a possible D match to TRBD1 (6 bases). Deletions cut 4 bases from V and 3 bases from J, with 19 bases between. Germline loops: CDR1 SGHDN, CDR2 FVKESK. The CDR3 covers 16 residues. CDR3 DNA: TGTGCCAGCAGCCTAAAATCCGGGACAATATTCTACGAGCAGTACTTC. Translating gives CASSLKSGTIFYEQYF.

This chain links TRBV20-1 with TRBJ2-5, with 8 bases aligning to TRBD1. CDR1 is DFQATT and CDR2 is SNEGSKA in the germline V gene (reference sequence). This CDR3 has 21 amino acids. Trimming removed 0 bases from V and 4 bases from J; junction bases left unmatched: 25. The CDR3 DNA reads TGCAGTGCTAGAGATGGGCTGGAGAGAGCAGGGGGCGGTTTCGGGTCAGAGACCCAGTACTTC. Protein sequence: CSARDGLERAGGGFGSETQYF.

In its sample, this clonotype was seen many times. This CDR3 reads CASSSPRRRHNTGELFF. The CDR3 region has the DNA TGTGCCAGCAGTTCGCCGCGACGCCGGCATAACACCGGGGAGCTGTTTTTT. The V call is TRBV28, the J call TRBJ2-2; D not resolved. Trimming removed 4 bases at V and 2 bases at J, with 17 bases between. CDR3 length: 17 residues. The germline V gene has CDR1 MDHEN and CDR2 SYDVKM.

This clonotype was observed a handful of times. The chain joins TRBV2 to TRBJ1-5; no clear D gene. This CDR3 region has 13 residues. Germline V gene sequence: CDR1 SNHLY, CDR2 FYNNEI. The germline V and J ends were trimmed by 0 bases and 7 bases, with 7 bases remaining between them. The CDR3: CASSEALGQPQHF. In DNA form, the CDR3 reads TGTGCCAGCAGTGAAGCGCTTGGGCAGCCCCAGCATTTT.

The chain is built from TRBV7-2 and TRBJ2-1; 7 bases line up with TRBD2. The germline CDR1 and CDR2 sequences are SGHTA and FQGNSA. The CDR3 contains 15 residues. V shed 6 bases, J shed 7 bases, and the junction held 12 bases outside the gene matches. DNA for the CDR3: TGTGCCAGCAGACAAGCGGGATTGGAGACGAATGAGCAGTTCTTC. Protein sequence: CASRQAGLETNEQFF.